This is a list of T cell receptor beta chains from one sample in a study of OX40 agonist ivuxolimab in advanced cancers. Generated by immunoSEQ multiplex PCR, the TCRdb table keeps only in-frame clones and is missing some. This table has 65,000 to 85,000 clones, more than 75% appearing once. Sequenced here: CD4+ or CD8+ T cells sorted from blood, sampled in a trial of the OX40 agonist ivuxolimab. Receptor source: an adult with an advanced solid tumor such as melanoma, head and neck, liver or kidney cancer. CDR3s include the opening cysteine and the closing phenylalanine or tryptophan. Each record gives: V gene, clone size, J gene, D gene, CDR3 protein, CDR3 DNA. The D gene is left open where the match is weak. Rows give clone size only sometimes, using once, few, many, or a class for an expanded clone.

v_gene: TRBV7-2
abundance: -
j_gene: TRBJ1-6
d_gene: TRBD1
CDR3aa: CASSPDRDRNSPLHF
CDR3nt: TGTGCCAGCAGCCCGGACAGGGATCGGAATTCACCCCTCCACTTT

v_gene: TRBV5-1
abundance: -
j_gene: TRBJ2-3
d_gene: -
CDR3aa: CASSLQGTTTDTQYF
CDR3nt: TGCGCCAGCAGCTTGCAGGGGACTACCACAGATACGCAGTATTTT

v_gene: TRBV30
abundance: few
j_gene: TRBJ2-2
d_gene: -
CDR3aa: CAWKRSWGEYTGELFF
CDR3nt: TGTGCCTGGAAACGGTCCTGGGGGGAATACACCGGGGAGCTGTTTTTT

v_gene: TRBV2
abundance: -
j_gene: TRBJ2-3
d_gene: TRBD2
CDR3aa: CASSLPPSRGGGDTQYF
CDR3nt: TGTGCCAGCAGTTTACCTCCCTCCCGGGGGGGCGGAGATACGCAGTATTTT

v_gene: TRBV9
abundance: once
j_gene: TRBJ2-3
d_gene: TRBD2
CDR3aa: CASSPWTSGKGDTQYF
CDR3nt: TGTGCCAGCAGCCCGTGGACTAGCGGGAAGGGAGATACGCAGTATTTT

v_gene: TRBV7-8
abundance: -
j_gene: TRBJ2-2
d_gene: -
CDR3aa: CASSLDGAQTTGELFF
CDR3nt: TGTGCCAGCAGCTTAGATGGGGCGCAGACCACCGGGGAGCTGTTTTTT

v_gene: TRBV28
abundance: -
j_gene: TRBJ2-7
d_gene: TRBD2
CDR3aa: CASALGSGGSYEQYF
CDR3nt: TGTGCCAGCGCCCTAGGGAGCGGGGGTTCCTACGAGCAGTACTTC

v_gene: TRBV10-3
abundance: -
j_gene: TRBJ1-4
d_gene: TRBD1
CDR3aa: CAISAGGQGEKLFF
CDR3nt: TGTGCCATCAGTGCAGGGGGGCAAGGAGAAAAACTGTTTTTT

v_gene: TRBV7-2
abundance: -
j_gene: TRBJ2-3
d_gene: TRBD2
CDR3aa: CASGTSGGADTQYF
CDR3nt: TGTGCCAGCGGCACTAGCGGGGGGGCAGATACGCAGTATTTT

v_gene: TRBV9
abundance: -
j_gene: TRBJ2-7
d_gene: -
CDR3aa: CASSVSSGSYEQYF
CDR3nt: TGTGCCAGCAGCGTCTCCTCGGGAAGCTACGAGCAGTACTTC

v_gene: TRBV30
abundance: -
j_gene: TRBJ1-2
d_gene: TRBD1
CDR3aa: CAGIQGFGGYTF
CDR3nt: TGTGCCGGAATACAGGGGTTTGGGGGCTACACCTTC

v_gene: TRBV14
abundance: -
j_gene: TRBJ1-2
d_gene: -
CDR3aa: CASSHAVQGGYTF
CDR3nt: TGTGCCAGCAGCCACGCCGTCCAGGGAGGCTACACCTTC

v_gene: TRBV29-1
abundance: -
j_gene: TRBJ1-1
d_gene: -
CDR3aa: CSVATGSPEAFF
CDR3nt: TGCAGCGTGGCTACAGGGTCCCCTGAAGCTTTCTTT

v_gene: TRBV6-6
abundance: -
j_gene: TRBJ2-7
d_gene: TRBD2
CDR3aa: CASSYQGLALAYEQYF
CDR3nt: TGTGCCAGCAGTTATCAGGGACTAGCACTAGCTTACGAGCAGTACTTC

v_gene: TRBV9
abundance: -
j_gene: TRBJ2-5
d_gene: TRBD2
CDR3aa: CASSWGGQETQYF
CDR3nt: TGTGCCAGCAGCTGGGGGGGGCAAGAGACCCAGTACTTC

v_gene: TRBV10-3
abundance: -
j_gene: TRBJ2-3
d_gene: -
CDR3aa: CAISDPLVREFTDTQYF
CDR3nt: TGTGCCATCAGTGACCCTCTCGTACGGGAGTTCACAGATACGCAGTATTTT

v_gene: TRBV4-3
abundance: -
j_gene: TRBJ1-2
d_gene: TRBD1
CDR3aa: CASSLLTGTGDGYTF
CDR3nt: TGCGCCAGCAGCCTCCTCACCGGGACAGGGGATGGCTACACCTTC

v_gene: TRBV15
abundance: -
j_gene: TRBJ2-5
d_gene: TRBD2
CDR3aa: CATSRGAGLAEETQYF
CDR3nt: TGTGCCACCAGCAGAGGAGCAGGACTAGCGGAAGAGACCCAGTACTTC

v_gene: TRBV14
abundance: -
j_gene: TRBJ2-3
d_gene: -
CDR3aa: CASSDSSGFTDTQYF
CDR3nt: TGTGCCAGCAGCGACAGTTCTGGGTTTACAGATACGCAGTATTTT

v_gene: TRBV7-8
abundance: -
j_gene: TRBJ2-7
d_gene: -
CDR3aa: CASSLMAGIEQYF
CDR3nt: TGTGCCAGCAGCTTAATGGCAGGGATCGAGCAGTACTTC

v_gene: TRBV19
abundance: -
j_gene: TRBJ1-5
d_gene: -
CDR3aa: CASAGQRQPQHF
CDR3nt: TGTGCCAGCGCGGGGCAGAGGCAGCCCCAGCATTTT

v_gene: TRBV11-2
abundance: once
j_gene: TRBJ2-4
d_gene: -
CDR3aa: CASSPTSPSTKNIQYF
CDR3nt: TGTGCCAGCAGCCCTACTAGCCCCTCGACCAAAAACATTCAGTACTTC

v_gene: TRBV28
abundance: -
j_gene: TRBJ1-4
d_gene: -
CDR3aa: CASVEATNEKLFF
CDR3nt: TGTGCCAGCGTAGAAGCAACTAATGAAAAACTGTTTTTT

v_gene: TRBV9
abundance: once
j_gene: TRBJ2-1
d_gene: TRBD2
CDR3aa: CASTLAGHNEQFF
CDR3nt: TGTGCCAGCACCCTAGCGGGGCACAATGAGCAGTTCTTC

v_gene: TRBV5-1
abundance: -
j_gene: TRBJ2-2
d_gene: -
CDR3aa: CASSLARTHTGELFF
CDR3nt: TGCGCCAGCAGCTTGGCCAGGACCCACACCGGGGAGCTGTTTTTT

v_gene: TRBV5-6
abundance: -
j_gene: TRBJ2-2
d_gene: -
CDR3aa: CASSLKGRRTSTGELFF
CDR3nt: TGTGCCAGCAGCTTGAAGGGTAGGAGGACATCCACCGGGGAGCTGTTTTTT

v_gene: TRBV4-1
abundance: -
j_gene: TRBJ1-1
d_gene: TRBD1
CDR3aa: CASSQDRGDTEAFF
CDR3nt: TGCGCCAGCAGCCAAGACAGGGGGGACACTGAAGCTTTCTTT

v_gene: TRBV6-5
abundance: few
j_gene: TRBJ1-1
d_gene: -
CDR3aa: CASSLDGGDTEAFF
CDR3nt: TGTGCCAGCAGTTTGGACGGGGGGGACACTGAAGCTTTCTTT

v_gene: TRBV4-2
abundance: -
j_gene: TRBJ1-5
d_gene: -
CDR3aa: CASSQDRGKGDQPQHF
CDR3nt: TGTGCCAGCAGCCAAGATCGGGGCAAAGGGGATCAGCCCCAGCATTTT

v_gene: TRBV18
abundance: -
j_gene: TRBJ2-3
d_gene: -
CDR3aa: CASSQLTGDSNTQYF
CDR3nt: TGTGCCAGCTCTCAATTAACGGGAGACTCCAATACGCAGTATTTT

v_gene: TRBV4-2
abundance: -
j_gene: TRBJ2-2
d_gene: TRBD2
CDR3aa: CASSQVLAGTGELFF
CDR3nt: TGTGCCAGCAGCCAAGTCCTAGCGGGAACCGGGGAGCTGTTTTTT

v_gene: TRBV10-3
abundance: once
j_gene: TRBJ1-1
d_gene: -
CDR3aa: CAISEPKTRGDAFF
CDR3nt: TGTGCCATCAGTGAGCCCAAAACTAGAGGAGACGCTTTCTTT

v_gene: TRBV15
abundance: few
j_gene: TRBJ1-1
d_gene: TRBD1
CDR3aa: CATSTRDSKMNTEAFF
CDR3nt: TGTGCCACCAGCACGCGGGACAGTAAAATGAACACTGAAGCTTTCTTT

v_gene: TRBV6-1
abundance: -
j_gene: TRBJ1-2
d_gene: -
CDR3aa: CASRLGGGSGYGYTF
CDR3nt: TGTGCCAGCAGGCTAGGGGGGGGTTCGGGCTATGGCTACACCTTC

v_gene: TRBV11-2
abundance: -
j_gene: TRBJ2-1
d_gene: TRBD1
CDR3aa: CASSSSGRGTEQFF
CDR3nt: TGTGCCAGCAGCTCCTCCGGCAGGGGGACTGAGCAGTTCTTC

v_gene: TRBV14
abundance: few
j_gene: TRBJ2-7
d_gene: -
CDR3aa: CASSRQGGVYEQYF
CDR3nt: TGTGCCAGCAGCCGACAGGGAGGAGTATACGAGCAGTACTTC

v_gene: TRBV6-1
abundance: -
j_gene: TRBJ2-5
d_gene: TRBD2
CDR3aa: CASSEATGGSQYF
CDR3nt: TGTGCCAGCAGTGAAGCAACGGGAGGAAGCCAGTACTTC

v_gene: TRBV5-6
abundance: once
j_gene: TRBJ1-1
d_gene: TRBD1
CDR3aa: CASTRTGGNTEAFF
CDR3nt: TGTGCCAGCACTCGGACAGGGGGGAACACTGAAGCTTTCTTT

v_gene: TRBV2
abundance: -
j_gene: TRBJ2-6
d_gene: TRBD1
CDR3aa: CASISDRASGANVLTF
CDR3nt: TGTGCCAGCATTTCTGACAGGGCGTCTGGGGCCAACGTCCTGACTTTC

v_gene: TRBV7-2
abundance: -
j_gene: TRBJ2-7
d_gene: -
CDR3aa: CASSSPGVVEQYF
CDR3nt: TGTGCCAGCAGCTCCCCGGGGGTAGTCGAGCAGTACTTC

v_gene: TRBV29-1
abundance: -
j_gene: TRBJ1-5
d_gene: -
CDR3aa: CSVGQGWDQPQHF
CDR3nt: TGCAGCGTTGGGCAGGGGTGGGATCAGCCCCAGCATTTT

v_gene: TRBV5-4
abundance: once
j_gene: TRBJ2-5
d_gene: -
CDR3aa: CASSGRAGYSETQYF
CDR3nt: TGTGCCAGCAGCGGCCGGGCGGGCTATTCGGAGACCCAGTACTTC

v_gene: TRBV7-2
abundance: -
j_gene: TRBJ1-2
d_gene: -
CDR3aa: CASSLGGAIGYTF
CDR3nt: TGTGCCAGCAGCCTGGGGGGGGCTATTGGCTACACCTTC

v_gene: TRBV11-3
abundance: -
j_gene: TRBJ2-1
d_gene: TRBD1
CDR3aa: CASSPGTGALNEQFF
CDR3nt: TGTGCCAGCAGCCCAGGGACAGGGGCCCTCAATGAGCAGTTCTTC

v_gene: TRBV19
abundance: -
j_gene: TRBJ1-1
d_gene: TRBD1
CDR3aa: CASRGDRMNTEAFF
CDR3nt: TGTGCCAGTAGGGGGGACAGAATGAACACTGAAGCTTTCTTT

v_gene: TRBV2
abundance: -
j_gene: TRBJ1-3
d_gene: -
CDR3aa: CASSDSTGGNTIYF
CDR3nt: TGTGCCAGCAGTGATAGTACAGGTGGAAACACCATATATTTT

v_gene: TRBV2
abundance: -
j_gene: TRBJ1-1
d_gene: -
CDR3aa: CASTVGVLNTEAFF
CDR3nt: TGTGCCAGCACCGTGGGGGTGTTGAACACTGAAGCTTTCTTT

v_gene: TRBV4-2
abundance: -
j_gene: TRBJ1-4
d_gene: TRBD1
CDR3aa: CASSPGTVLNEKLFF
CDR3nt: TGTGCCAGCAGCCCCGGGACAGTTCTTAATGAAAAACTGTTTTTT

v_gene: TRBV15
abundance: -
j_gene: TRBJ2-3
d_gene: TRBD2
CDR3aa: CATSSDTSGRGDTQYF
CDR3nt: TGTGCCACCAGCAGTGATACTAGCGGGAGGGGAGATACGCAGTATTTT

v_gene: TRBV5-1
abundance: -
j_gene: TRBJ2-2
d_gene: -
CDR3aa: CASSLDGRPNTGELFF
CDR3nt: TGCGCCAGCAGCTTGGACGGACGGCCGAACACCGGGGAGCTGTTTTTT

v_gene: TRBV30
abundance: -
j_gene: TRBJ2-1
d_gene: TRBD2
CDR3aa: CAWTGLGDEQFF
CDR3nt: TGTGCCTGGACGGGACTAGGGGATGAGCAGTTCTTC

v_gene: TRBV6-5
abundance: once
j_gene: TRBJ2-1
d_gene: TRBD2
CDR3aa: CASSSGTRGGEQFF
CDR3nt: TGTGCCAGCAGCTCCGGGACTAGGGGCGGCGAGCAGTTCTTC

v_gene: TRBV5-6
abundance: -
j_gene: TRBJ2-7
d_gene: -
CDR3aa: CASSLSGGTHYEQYF
CDR3nt: TGTGCCAGCAGCCTTAGCGGCGGGACCCACTACGAGCAGTACTTC

v_gene: TRBV7-9
abundance: once
j_gene: TRBJ2-7
d_gene: TRBD2
CDR3aa: CASATGRLAGKYEQYF
CDR3nt: TGTGCCAGCGCAACCGGGAGACTAGCGGGAAAATACGAGCAGTACTTC

v_gene: TRBV6-4
abundance: -
j_gene: TRBJ2-6
d_gene: TRBD1
CDR3aa: CASSKDRSSGANVLTF
CDR3nt: TGTGCCAGCAGTAAGGACAGGAGCTCTGGGGCCAACGTCCTGACTTTC

v_gene: TRBV9
abundance: -
j_gene: TRBJ1-2
d_gene: -
CDR3aa: CASSADAGQQNYGYTF
CDR3nt: TGTGCCAGCAGCGCAGATGCCGGACAGCAAAACTATGGCTACACCTTC

v_gene: TRBV7-2
abundance: -
j_gene: TRBJ2-2
d_gene: -
CDR3aa: CASSPNPGELFF
CDR3nt: TGTGCCAGCAGCCCTAACCCCGGGGAGCTGTTTTTT

v_gene: TRBV5-4
abundance: once
j_gene: TRBJ1-2
d_gene: TRBD1
CDR3aa: CASSSDRGGGYTF
CDR3nt: TGTGCCAGCAGCTCGGACAGGGGAGGTGGCTACACCTTC

v_gene: TRBV29-1
abundance: once
j_gene: TRBJ1-1
d_gene: -
CDR3aa: CSVVRPSNTEAFF
CDR3nt: TGCAGCGTTGTCCGACCCTCGAACACTGAAGCTTTCTTT